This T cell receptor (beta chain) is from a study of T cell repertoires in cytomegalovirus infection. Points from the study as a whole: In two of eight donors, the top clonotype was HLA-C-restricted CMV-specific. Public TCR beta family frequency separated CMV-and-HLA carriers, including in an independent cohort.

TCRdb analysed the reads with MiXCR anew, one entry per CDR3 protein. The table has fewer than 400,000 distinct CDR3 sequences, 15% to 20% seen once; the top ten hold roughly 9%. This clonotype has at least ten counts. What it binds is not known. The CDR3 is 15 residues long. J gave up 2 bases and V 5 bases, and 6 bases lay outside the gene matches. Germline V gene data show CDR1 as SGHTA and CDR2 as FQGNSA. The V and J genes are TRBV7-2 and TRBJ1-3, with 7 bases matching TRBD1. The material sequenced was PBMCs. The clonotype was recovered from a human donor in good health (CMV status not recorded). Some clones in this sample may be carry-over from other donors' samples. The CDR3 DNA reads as TGTGCCAGCAGCGCCCAAGGGACAGCTGGAAACACCATATATTTT. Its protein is CASSAQGTAGNTIYF.